This T cell receptor beta chain originates from a study of shared clonotypes between healthy human individuals. General study results and limits: Clonotype sharing among donors was thought likely to change with sequencing depth.

V lost 6 bases, J lost 9 bases, and 6 bases stayed unmatched. This CDR3 has 14 amino acids. Germline loops: CDR1 SGHTA, CDR2 FQGNSA. A remark on this clone: Its target is not known.

Clones were sequenced by immunoSEQ multiplex PCR, and TCRdb holds only the in-frame ones, with some missing. This sample yields some 500,000 clones, of which roughly 85% are seen a single time; approximately 12% belongs to the top ten. This sequence joins TRBV7-2 and TRBJ2-1, with TRBD2 matching 12 bases. Source material: PBMCs. The origin of this receptor is a woman aged 40-49 years in good health. Some clones in this sample may be carry-over from other donors' samples. The CDR3 DNA is TGTGCCAGCAGATCTGGACTAGCGGGATCTGAGCAGTTCTTC. It is translated as CASRSGLAGSEQFF.